This T cell receptor beta chain was retrieved from a study of cytomegalovirus exposure and HLA in healthy donors. Study in general: An earlier analysis identified more than 90 million unique TCR beta sequences in about 170 million T cells. The study's early data release held 75 million to 95 million unique TCRs from HLA-typed donors.

PCR involved 60 Vbeta and 13 Jbeta primers. Repertoires were generated with immunoSEQ multiplex PCR, while TCRdb's copy carries only in-frame clones and drops some. The sample carries about 110,000 clones, 70% recorded once. This CDR3 is built from 14 residues. CDR1 and CDR2 from the germline V gene are SGHNT and YYREEE (reference sequence). J gave up 5 bases and V 5 bases, and 9 bases lay outside the gene matches. This clone occurred a few times. Material for sequencing was PBMCs. The source is a young man in good health and CMV-seropositive. The V call is TRBV5-4, the J call TRBJ2-7; 8 nucleotides align to TRBD1. The CDR3 protein is CASSPRTGNHEQYF. The DNA of the CDR3 is TGTGCCAGCAGTCCTCGGACAGGGAACCACGAGCAGTACTTC.